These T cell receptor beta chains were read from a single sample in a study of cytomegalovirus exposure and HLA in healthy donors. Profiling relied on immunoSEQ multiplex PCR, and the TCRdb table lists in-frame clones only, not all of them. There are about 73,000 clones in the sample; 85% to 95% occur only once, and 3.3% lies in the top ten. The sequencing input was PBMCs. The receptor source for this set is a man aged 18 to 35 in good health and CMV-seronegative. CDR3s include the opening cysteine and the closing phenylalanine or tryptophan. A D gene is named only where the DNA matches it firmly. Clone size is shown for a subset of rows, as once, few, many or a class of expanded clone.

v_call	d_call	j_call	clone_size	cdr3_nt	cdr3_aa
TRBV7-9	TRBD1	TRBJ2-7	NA	TGTGCCAGCAGCTCCGGGACAGGGGTCTACGAGCAGTACTTC	CASSSGTGVYEQYF
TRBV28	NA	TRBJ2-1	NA	TGTGCCAGCAGTTTACGGGAATACAATGAGCAGTTCTTC	CASSLREYNEQFF
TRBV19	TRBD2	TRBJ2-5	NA	TGTGCCAGTAGTATTGCGGGGGGGCAAGAGACCCAGTACTTC	CASSIAGGQETQYF
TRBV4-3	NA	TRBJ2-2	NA	TGCGCCAGCAGCCATGCGGGCGGGGAGAGACGCGGGGAGCTGTTTTTT	CASSHAGGERRGELFF
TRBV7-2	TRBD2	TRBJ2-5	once	TGTGCCAGCAGCTTAGTCGGGGGGGAAGAGACCCAGTACTTC	CASSLVGGEETQYF
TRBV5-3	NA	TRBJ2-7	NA	TGTGCCAGAAGCTTCGGGAAAAAAGACTACGAGCAGTACTTC	CARSFGKKDYEQYF
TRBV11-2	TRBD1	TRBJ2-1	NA	TGTGCCAGCAGCTTAGCAGGGGGCCCTAGCTACAATGAGCAGTTCTTC	CASSLAGGPSYNEQFF
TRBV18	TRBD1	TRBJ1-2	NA	TGTGCCAGCTCACCGACAGGGGGCGAAAATGGCTACACCTTC	CASSPTGGENGYTF
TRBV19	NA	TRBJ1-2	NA	TGTGCCAGTAGTTTACCAGGCTCAACTAACTATGGCTACACCTTC	CASSLPGSTNYGYTF
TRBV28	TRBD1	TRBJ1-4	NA	TGTGCCAGCAGTGAGACAGGGGGCGGTGAAAAACTGTTTTTT	CASSETGGGEKLFF
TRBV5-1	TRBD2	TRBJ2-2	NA	TGCGCCAGCAGCATCGACCGGGAGGTATCCGGGGAGCTGTTTTTT	CASSIDREVSGELFF
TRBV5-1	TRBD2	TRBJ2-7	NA	TGCGCCAGCAGCTCGGGACTAGCGGGGGTCCTCTACGAGCAGTACTTC	CASSSGLAGVLYEQYF
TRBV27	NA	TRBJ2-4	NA	TGTGCCAGCAGTCGGATAGGGGATAACATTCAGTACTTC	CASSRIGDNIQYF
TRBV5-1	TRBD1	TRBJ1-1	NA	TGCGCCAGCAGTACGAATTCAGGGGGCTTGGACACTGAAGCTTTCTTT	CASSTNSGGLDTEAFF
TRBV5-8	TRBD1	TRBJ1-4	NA	TGTGCCAGCAGTTCGAACAGGGGGTACGAGGCATTGGGAAAACTGTTTTTT	CASSSNRGYEALGKLFF
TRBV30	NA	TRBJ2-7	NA	TGTGCCTGGAACCCAGGATCCCTCTCCTACGAGCAGTACTTC	CAWNPGSLSYEQYF
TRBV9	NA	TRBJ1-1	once	TGTGCCAGCAGCGTAGCCATGAACACTGAAGCTTTCTTT	CASSVAMNTEAFF
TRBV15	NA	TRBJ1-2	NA	TGTGCCACCAGCAGAGAACTGAACTATGGCTACACCTTC	CATSRELNYGYTF
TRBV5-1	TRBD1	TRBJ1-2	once	TGCGCCAGCAGCTTAAGGGACAGCCTCTATGGCTACACCTTC	CASSLRDSLYGYTF
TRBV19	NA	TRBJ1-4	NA	TGTGCCAGTAGTATCGAGGTGACGGGAGAAAAACTGTTTTTT	CASSIEVTGEKLFF
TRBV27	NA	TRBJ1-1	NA	TGTGCCAGCAGTTCGTCGGATGGGCGACGATACACTGAAGCTTTCTTT	CASSSSDGRRYTEAFF
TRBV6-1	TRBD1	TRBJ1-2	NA	TGTGCCAGCAGTGAAGGGGGACAGGGGTCCTATGGCTACACCTTC	CASSEGGQGSYGYTF
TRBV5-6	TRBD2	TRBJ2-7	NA	TGTGCCAGCAGCTCCCGGGCCGGGACTAGCGGGTATCTAGCCTACGAGCAGTACTTC	CASSSRAGTSGYLAYEQYF
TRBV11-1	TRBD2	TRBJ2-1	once	TGTGCCAGCAGCTTAGGTTCTAGCGGGGGGTTATGGGAGCAGTTCTTC	CASSLGSSGGLWEQFF
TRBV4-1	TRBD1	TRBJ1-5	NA	TGCGCCAGCAGCCAAGACGATACAGGGGGAGGTATCCGGCCCCAGCATTTT	CASSQDDTGGGIRPQHF
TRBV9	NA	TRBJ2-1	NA	TGTGCCAGCAGCGTAGAAGGGGTACGTGAGCAGTTCTTC	CASSVEGVREQFF
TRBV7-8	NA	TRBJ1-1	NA	TGTGCCAGCAGCCAGTCGTGGAACACTGAAGCTTTCTTT	CASSQSWNTEAFF
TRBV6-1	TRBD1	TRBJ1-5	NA	TGTGCCAGCAGTGAAGCAGGGGGCGCGGGACAGCCCCAGCATTTT	CASSEAGGAGQPQHF
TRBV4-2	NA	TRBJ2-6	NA	TGTGCCAGCAGCCAAGTATTACCAGATGGCTCTGGGGCCAACGTCCTGACTTTC	CASSQVLPDGSGANVLTF
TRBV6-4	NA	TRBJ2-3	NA	TGTGCCAGCAGTCTTTCTCAGTCTAGCACAGATACGCAGTATTTT	CASSLSQSSTDTQYF
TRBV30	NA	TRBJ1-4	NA	TGTGCCTGGAGTGCACAGGGCAATGAAAAACTGTTTTTT	CAWSAQGNEKLFF
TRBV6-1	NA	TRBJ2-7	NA	TGTGCCAGCAGTGGATGGCGGGCCGGGGTGCGGTCCTACGAGCAGTACTTC	CASSGWRAGVRSYEQYF
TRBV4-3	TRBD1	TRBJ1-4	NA	TGCGCCAGCAGCCCTGGACAGGCTAATGAAAAACTGTTTTTT	CASSPGQANEKLFF
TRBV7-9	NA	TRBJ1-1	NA	TGTGCCAGCAGCTTCCCGTACCAGGGAGGGAACACTGAAGCTTTCTTT	CASSFPYQGGNTEAFF
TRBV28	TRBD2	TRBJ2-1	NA	TGTGCCAGCAGACCTAGCGGGGGGGCCGGGAATGAGCAGTTCTTC	CASRPSGGAGNEQFF
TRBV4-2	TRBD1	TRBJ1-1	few	TGTGCCAGCAGCCAAGAACAGGGGCGCCTGAGTGCTTTCTTT	CASSQEQGRLSAFF
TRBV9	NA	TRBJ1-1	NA	TGTGCCAGCAGCGGTACAGCAAACACTGAAGCTTTCTTT	CASSGTANTEAFF
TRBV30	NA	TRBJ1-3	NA	TGTGCCTGGAGCCCAGGGTCTGGAAACACCATATATTTT	CAWSPGSGNTIYF
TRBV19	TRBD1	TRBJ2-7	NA	TGTGCCAGGCACAGGGGGCGCTTTGTCGAGCAGTACTTC	CARHRGRFVEQYF
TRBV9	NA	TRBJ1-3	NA	TGTGCCAGCAGCTCGACCGGGGTCCACTCTGGAAACACCATATATTTT	CASSSTGVHSGNTIYF
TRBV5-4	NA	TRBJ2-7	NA	TGTGCCAGCAGCCCAGGGGGGAAGCTCTACGAGCAGTACTTC	CASSPGGKLYEQYF
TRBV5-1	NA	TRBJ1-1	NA	TGCGCCAGCAGCTTGGTTGAGGGAAGCACTGAAGCTTTCTTT	CASSLVEGSTEAFF
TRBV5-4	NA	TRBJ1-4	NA	TGTGCCAGCAGCTTGGCGTCGGATGAAAAACTGTTTTTT	CASSLASDEKLFF
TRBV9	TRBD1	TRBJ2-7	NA	TGTGCCAGCAGCGACGGACAGGGGGTACCCTACGAGCAGTACTTC	CASSDGQGVPYEQYF
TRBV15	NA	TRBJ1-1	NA	TGTGCCACCAGCAGAGATAGGGGCAGGGGTGTTCTTGGGACTGAAGCTTTCTTT	CATSRDRGRGVLGTEAFF
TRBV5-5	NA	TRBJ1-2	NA	TGTGCCAGCAGACCAGACAGCTATGGCTACACCTTC	CASRPDSYGYTF
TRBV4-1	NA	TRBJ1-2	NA	TGCGCCAGCAGCCAAGGCGGAGTCGGAATAAATGGCTACACCTTC	CASSQGGVGINGYTF
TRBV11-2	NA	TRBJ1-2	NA	TGTGCCAGCAGACCAGTTAAGGGGGGGGAATATGGCTACACCTTC	CASRPVKGGEYGYTF
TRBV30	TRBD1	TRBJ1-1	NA	TGTGCCTGGAGTGTAAAATCGGGACAGGGGCCAGAAGCTTTCTTT	CAWSVKSGQGPEAFF
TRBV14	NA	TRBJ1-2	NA	TGTGCCAGCAGCCAGCTGAACGGAGTCTATGGCTACACCTTC	CASSQLNGVYGYTF
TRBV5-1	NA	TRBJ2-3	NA	TGCGCCAGCAAGAGCGGGACAACAATAGATACGCAGTATTTT	CASKSGTTIDTQYF
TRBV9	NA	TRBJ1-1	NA	TGTGCCAGCAGCGTAGCGGTGGGGGGCACTGAAGCTTTCTTT	CASSVAVGGTEAFF
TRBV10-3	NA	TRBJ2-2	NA	TGTGCCATCACCGAGACAGGTTATAACGGGGAGCTGTTTTTT	CAITETGYNGELFF
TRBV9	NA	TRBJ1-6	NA	TGTGCCAGCAGCCCCCGACCGGGAGGTCCAAATTCACCCCTCCACTTT	CASSPRPGGPNSPLHF